This T cell receptor beta chain was recovered during a study of T-cell reconstitution after alpha-beta-depleted transplantation in children. This clonotype was seen a few times. Its antigen is not known. The library targeted TCRbeta and was prepared with unique molecular identifiers. TCRdb redid the calling of the PCR reads with MiXCR, one entry per CDR3 protein. This sample yields over 400,000 distinct CDR3 sequences, of which about 40% are seen a single time; 27% belongs to the top ten. V gave up 5 bases and J gave up 2 bases; unmatched junction bases: 4. Germline lookup yields CDR1 DFQATT and CDR2 SNEGSKA (reference sequence). The CDR3 contains 13 residues. Overall study results and limits: Reportedly, alpha-beta T cells present about two months post-transplant originated from several hundred expanded clones of graft origin. It was newly produced T cells that mostly accounted for T-cell counts and diversity one year after transplant. Day-60 TCRbeta diversity that was high in some patients was derived from surviving recipient T cells and thymic progenitors.

The clonotype originates from a girl under 10 years old with aplastic anemia, due to receive a stem cell transplant. The sample consisted of PBMCs, taken before TCRalphabeta/CD19-depleted stem cell transplant. The chain combines TRBV20-1 with TRBJ2-5; the match to TRBD1 covers 8 bases. The CDR3 region has the DNA TGCAGTGCTCTCCGGACAGGGCAAGAGACCCAGTACTTC. Its translation: CSALRTGQETQYF.